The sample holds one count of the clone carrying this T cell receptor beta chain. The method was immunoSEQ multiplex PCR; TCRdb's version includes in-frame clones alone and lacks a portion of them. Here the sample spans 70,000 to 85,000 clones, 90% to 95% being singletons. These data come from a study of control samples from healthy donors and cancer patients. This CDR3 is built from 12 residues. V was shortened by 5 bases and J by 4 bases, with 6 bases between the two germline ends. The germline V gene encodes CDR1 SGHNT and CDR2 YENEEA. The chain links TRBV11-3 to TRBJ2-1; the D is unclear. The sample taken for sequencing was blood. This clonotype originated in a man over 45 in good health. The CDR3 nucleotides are TGTGCCAGCAGCACTACTTACAATGAGCAGTTCTTC. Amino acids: CASSTTYNEQFF.